Detailed here is one T cell receptor beta chain. The cohort comprised adults aged about 18 to 89 years residing in 20 to 30 US areas. The data are from a study of blood T cell repertoires in COVID-19. In the original workflow: Estimates of nucleated cell counts were drawn from the amplification of reference gene primers. The table came from immunoSEQ multiplex PCR; TCRdb's copy has only in-frame clones and leaves some out. D and trimming were read from the DNA, whereas the V and J calls and clone size are those reported in that table. The data hold more than 300,000 clones, with about nine tenths observed a single time. This TCR derives from a man aged 25 to 45 who had recovered from COVID-19. The material sequenced was PBMCs or T cells enriched from blood (not recorded which).

Here the CDR3 reads CASSSGQRSYQPQHF. The CDR3 nucleotides read TGTGCCAGCAGCTCGGGACAGCGGTCATATCAGCCCCAGCATTTT. The V call is TRBV7-2, the J call TRBJ1-5; 7 nucleotides align to TRBD1. J was trimmed by 5 bases and V by 4 bases; bases with no gene match: 8. The germline gives CDR1 SGHTA, CDR2 FQGNSA. The CDR3 has 15 amino acids.